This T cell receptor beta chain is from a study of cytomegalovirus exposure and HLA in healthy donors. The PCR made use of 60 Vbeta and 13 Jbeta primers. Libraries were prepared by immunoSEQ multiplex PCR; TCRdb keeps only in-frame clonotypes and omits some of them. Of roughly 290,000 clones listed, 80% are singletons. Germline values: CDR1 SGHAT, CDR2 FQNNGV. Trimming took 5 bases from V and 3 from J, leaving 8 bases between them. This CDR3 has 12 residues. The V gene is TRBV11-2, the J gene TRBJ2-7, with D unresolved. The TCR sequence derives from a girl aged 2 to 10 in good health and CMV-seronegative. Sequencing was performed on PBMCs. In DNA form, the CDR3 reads TGTGCCAGCAGCACCAGTAACTACGAGCAGTACTTC. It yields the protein CASSTSNYEQYF.